This T cell receptor beta chain was sequenced for a study of blood T cell repertoires in COVID-19. Study in general: Donors in the United States, Italy and Spain gave samples during acute or convalescent COVID-19.

The table came from immunoSEQ multiplex PCR; TCRdb's copy has only in-frame clones and leaves some out. This table holds 55,000 to 65,000 clones, roughly 87% found once. The germline gives CDR1 SGHRS, CDR2 YFSETQ. The V and J ends lost 7 bases and 6 bases, in that order; junction bases with no gene match: 16. The CDR3 sequence is 16 residues long. The origin of this receptor is a man older than 75 in a cohort sampled during active COVID-19. The rearrangement links TRBV5-1 to TRBJ2-1, with 7 bases that match TRBD1. Material for sequencing was peripheral blood. The CDR3 DNA sequence: TGCGCCAGCTCTCCTAACACCGGGACAGCGTCCAATGAGCAGTTCTTC. It encodes CASSPNTGTASNEQFF.